The following is a T cell receptor beta chain sequence with its context. Original handling: The authors estimated nucleated cell counts from reference gene primer amplification. The table came from immunoSEQ multiplex PCR; TCRdb's copy has only in-frame clones and leaves some out. The DNA was the basis for D and trimming; V, J and clone size are from that table. This table holds 250,000 or so clones, approximately 86% found once. The data were obtained in a study of blood T cell repertoires in COVID-19. For the study at large: Spain, Italy and the United States supplied samples that represented acute and convalescent COVID-19. PBMCs, B-cell-depleted T cells, or T cells provided the cDNA or gDNA that made up the material.

CDR3 length: 16 amino acids. The V segment lost 2 bases and the J segment 0 bases; nucleotides outside the gene matches: 5. Germline V gene lookup returns CDR1 MNHNY and CDR2 SVGAGI (reference sequence). This chain links TRBV6-6 with TRBJ1-2, with TRBD1 matching 8 bases. The receptor was derived from a man aged 30-40 years with active or convalescent COVID-19. Sequencing was performed on peripheral blood. CDR3 DNA: TGTGCCAGCAGTTACCTTAAGACAGGGGCTAACTATGGCTACACCTTC. Translation: CASSYLKTGANYGYTF.